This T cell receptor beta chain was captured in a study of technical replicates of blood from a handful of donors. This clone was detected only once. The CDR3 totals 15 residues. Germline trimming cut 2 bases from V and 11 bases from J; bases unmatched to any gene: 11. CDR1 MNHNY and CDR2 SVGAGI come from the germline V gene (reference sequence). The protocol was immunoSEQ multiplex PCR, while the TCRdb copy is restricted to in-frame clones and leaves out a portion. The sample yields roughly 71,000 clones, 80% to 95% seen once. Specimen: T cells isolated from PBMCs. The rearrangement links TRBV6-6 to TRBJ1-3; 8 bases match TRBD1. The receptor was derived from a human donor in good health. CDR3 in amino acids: CASSYQGQASSAIYF. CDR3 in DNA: TGTGCCAGCAGTTACCAGGGACAGGCTTCCTCAGCCATATATTTT.